This T cell receptor (beta chain) was sequenced for a study of blood T cell repertoires in COVID-19. Study background: The study drew acute and convalescent COVID-19 samples from the United States, Italy and Spain. PBMCs, B-cell-depleted T cells, or T cells were the source of the cDNA or gDNA that made up the material.

Per the study methods: Estimation of nucleated cell counts relied on the amplification of reference gene primers. Libraries were prepared by immunoSEQ multiplex PCR; TCRdb keeps only in-frame clonotypes and omits some of them. That table supplies the V and J calls and clone size; D and trimming were determined from the DNA. Among about 170,000 clones listed, under 90% were seen once. Per germline, CDR1 SGHVS and CDR2 FQNEAQ. V gave up 1 base and J gave up 8 bases; unmatched junction bases: 9. The CDR3 spans 15 residues. This clone was detected ten times or more. This sequence originates from an elderly woman with acute or convalescent COVID-19. The material sequenced was peripheral blood. The chain is built from TRBV7-8 and TRBJ1-2; 8 positions match TRBD1. CDR3 in amino acids: CASSLGLAGGAGYTF. CDR3 in DNA: TGTGCCAGCAGCTTAGGTCTTGCAGGGGGCGCGGGCTACACCTTC.